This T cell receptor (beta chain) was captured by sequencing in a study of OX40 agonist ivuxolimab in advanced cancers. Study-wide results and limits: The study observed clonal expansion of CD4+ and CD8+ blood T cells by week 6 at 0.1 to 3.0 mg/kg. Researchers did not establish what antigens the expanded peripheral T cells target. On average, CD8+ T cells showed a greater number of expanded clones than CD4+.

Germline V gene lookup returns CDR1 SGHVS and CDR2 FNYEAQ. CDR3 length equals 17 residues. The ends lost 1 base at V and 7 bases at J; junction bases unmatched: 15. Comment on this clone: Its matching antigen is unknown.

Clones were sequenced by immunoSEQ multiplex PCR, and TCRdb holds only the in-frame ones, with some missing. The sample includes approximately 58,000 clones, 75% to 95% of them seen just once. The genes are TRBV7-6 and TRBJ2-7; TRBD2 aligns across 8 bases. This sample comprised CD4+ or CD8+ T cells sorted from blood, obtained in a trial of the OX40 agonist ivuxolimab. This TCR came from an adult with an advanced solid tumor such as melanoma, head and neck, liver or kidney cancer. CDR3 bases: TGTGCCAGCAGCTTAGGCCCCCAGCGGGAGAAGTTTCGGGAGCAGTACTTC. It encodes CASSLGPQREKFREQYF.